This T cell receptor (beta chain) was observed in a study of T-cell memory formation after mild COVID-19. In this sample, this clonotype turned up a few times. V trimming: 5 bases; J trimming: 2 bases; junction bases outside the gene matches: 2. The germline V gene has CDR1 SQVTM and CDR2 ANQGSEA. This CDR3 spans 12 amino acids. A single record per CDR3 protein comes from TCRdb applying MiXCR to the 5' RACE reads. The table has fewer than 50,000 distinct CDR3 sequences, less than 15% seen once; the top ten hold 24%. The sequencing input was PBMCs or a T cell subset sorted from them (not recorded which). The origin of this receptor is a man aged 18 to 30 who had mild COVID-19 (a few samples of this study predate the infection). Cell type and time point are not known. The chain carries TRBV29-1 and TRBJ2-5; 7 positions agree with TRBD1. DNA for the CDR3: TGCAGCGTTAGGGGGCCTCAAGAGACCCAGTACTTC. Translation: CSVRGPQETQYF. Filled out from reference TRBV29-1 and TRBJ2-5, the complete variable domain reads SAVISQKPSRDICQRGTSLTIQCQVDSQVTMMFWYRQQPGQSLTLIATANQGSEATYESGFVIDKFPISRPNLTFSTLTVSNMSPEDSSIYLCSVRGPQETQYFGPGTRLLVL.